This TCR beta chain originates from a study of blood T cell repertoires in COVID-19 (dated by TCRdb to 2018 to 2020). For the wider study: Collaborator samples came from the United States, Italy and Spain and covered acute and convalescent phases of COVID-19. The sample metadata nearly always contained a de-identified subject ID, COVID-19 status, age in years and sex. Where HLA class I and class II types were available, the types were taken from metadata supplied by the sample provider, not from assay-based typing. The material from the prospective study consisted of cDNA or gDNA derived from T cells, B-cell-depleted T cells, or PBMCs. The repertoires were made available in a free public database intended to serve as a resource for research on the immune response to SARS-CoV-2. Samples were obtained from the ongoing ImmuneRACE study (first 160 participants) and from some 1,300 subjects provided by 6 global collaborators. The dataset comprised deeply sampled blood TCRbeta repertoires from subjects exposed to, actively infected with, or recovered from COVID-19. Overall results and qualifications from the work: Clinical and demographic metadata were provided uncurated, with the amount varying by source and participant.

Remarks on this clone: Its antigen target is currently unknown. Within one base of it there is no much larger clone, and no base qualities were kept.

The immunoSEQ Assay, a bias-controlled multiplex PCR, was used to amplify TCRbeta CDR3 regions from genomic DNA. Per the authors' processing: The number of nucleated cells in each sample was estimated from the amplification of reference gene primers within the assay. Sequence reads were collapsed and filtered to measure the absolute abundance of every unique TCRbeta CDR3 rearrangement. Productive Simpson clonality was computed per sample as the square root of Simpson's diversity index over productive rearrangements. Sourced from immuneACCESS, this table was stored by TCRdb with only in-frame sequences that have V and J called. A share of the clones is absent; for the studies checked, an unresolved V gene accounts for under half, and the remainder has no known explanation. For V, J and clone size, that table is used; D and trimming come from the DNA. This sample has about 160,000 clones in its table, and 70% to 90% of those were observed once. The top ten clones comprise 2.5% to 3.5% of the sample.

Spanning cysteine to phenylalanine, the CDR3 consists of 13 amino acids. The read is trimmed to its CDR3 DNA, 39 bases read in frame from base 1. CDR1 and CDR2 were assigned from the germline V gene as SQVTM and ANQGSEA. The junction shows trimming of 6 bases on V and 1 base on J, and the gene matches do not reach 4 bases of it. Whole blood was collected in K2EDTA tubes by collaborating institutions according to the institutions' own protocols. For TCRbeta analysis, collaborator samples were shipped as frozen whole blood, as isolated PBMCs, or as DNA extracted from either sample type. The TCR was taken from a man between 60 and 75 years old with acute or convalescent COVID-19. Recombination linked TRBV29-1 to TRBJ1-1; TRBD1 matches 8 bases in the middle. Material for sequencing was peripheral blood. This receptor has the CDR3 CSVTGTGNTEAFF. The DNA reads as follows: TGCAGCGTCACCGGGACAGGGAACACTGAAGCTTTCTTT. With the portions outside the CDR3 filled from the reference TRBV29-1 and TRBJ1-1 genes, the complete variable region becomes SAVISQKPSRDICQRGTSLTIQCQVDSQVTMMFWYRQQPGQSLTLIATANQGSEATYESGFVIDKFPISRPNLTFSTLTVSNMSPEDSSIYLCSVTGTGNTEAFFGQGTRLTVV.